This TCR beta chain was identified in a study of OX40 agonist ivuxolimab in advanced cancers. There are 16 residues in the CDR3. Germline V gene lookup returns CDR1 LNHDA and CDR2 SQIVND (reference sequence). V lost 3 bases to trimming and J lost 0 bases, with 14 bases between them. Sequencing used immunoSEQ multiplex PCR; TCRdb keeps in-frame clones, though not all of them. The repertoire has around 46,000 clones, 75% to 80% of them found once; the top ten carry around 2.7%. The sequence came from an adult with an advanced solid tumor such as melanoma, head and neck, liver or kidney cancer. This chain uses TRBV19 with TRBJ1-1; no reliable D call. Source: CD4+ or CD8+ T cells sorted from blood, taken in a trial of the OX40 agonist ivuxolimab. CDR3 region: CASSIFSAGLNTEAFF. CDR3 bases: TGTGCCAGTAGTATTTTTTCGGCAGGCTTGAACACTGAAGCTTTCTTT. Supplemented by reference TRBV19 and TRBJ1-1, the full variable domain reads DGGITQSPKYLFRKEGQNVTLSCEQNLNHDAMYWYRQDPGQGLRLIYYSQIVNDFQKGDIAEGYSVSREKKESFPLTVTSAQKNPTAFYLCASSIFSAGLNTEAFFGQGTRLTVV.